This record covers a single TCR beta chain. Germline values: CDR1 SGHTS, CDR2 YDEGEE. The V end lost 1 base, the J end lost 0 bases, and 5 bases lay between the germline ends. This CDR3 contains 14 residues. Methods used by the authors: Cell counts per sample came from amplifying reference gene primers. Measured with immunoSEQ multiplex PCR; TCRdb has only the in-frame clones, and not every one. The DNA was the basis for D and trimming; V, J and clone size are from that table. The data hold hundreds of thousands of clones, with 65% to 90% observed a single time. The sample belongs to a study of blood T cell repertoires in COVID-19. Overall study context: The origin of the acute and convalescent COVID-19 samples was the United States, Italy and Spain. PBMCs, B-cell-depleted T cells, or T cells provided the cDNA or gDNA that made up the material.

The chain is built from TRBV5-8 and TRBJ1-5, with D unresolved. This clonotype was sampled from a man over 45 with active or convalescent COVID-19. What was sequenced was peripheral blood. CDR3: CASSLYSSNQPQHF. The CDR3 coding sequence is TGTGCCAGCAGCTTGTATTCTAGCAATCAGCCCCAGCATTTT.